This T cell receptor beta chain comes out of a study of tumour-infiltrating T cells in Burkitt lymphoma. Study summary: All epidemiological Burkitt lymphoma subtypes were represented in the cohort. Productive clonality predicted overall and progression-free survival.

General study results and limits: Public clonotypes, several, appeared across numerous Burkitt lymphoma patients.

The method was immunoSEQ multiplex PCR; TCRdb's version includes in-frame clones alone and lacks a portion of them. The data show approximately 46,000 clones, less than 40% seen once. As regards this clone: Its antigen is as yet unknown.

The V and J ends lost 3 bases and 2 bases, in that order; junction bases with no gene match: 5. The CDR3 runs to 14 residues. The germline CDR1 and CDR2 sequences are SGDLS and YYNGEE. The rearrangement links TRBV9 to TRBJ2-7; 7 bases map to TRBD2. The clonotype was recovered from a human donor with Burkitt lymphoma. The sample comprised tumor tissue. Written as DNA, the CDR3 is TGTGCCAGCAGCGCTGGGGGGAGGGCCTACGAGCAGTACTTC. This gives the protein CASSAGGRAYEQYF.